This TCR beta chain came from a study of immune evolution from preneoplasia to lung adenocarcinoma. Clones were read by immunoSEQ multiplex PCR, and TCRdb kept only the in-frame ones, dropping some. Of about 9,000 clones in the sample, 77% were seen once. Sequenced sample: FFPE lung adenocarcinoma in situ tissue. This sequence was found in a person aged 60-79 years with lung adenocarcinoma.

In DNA, the CDR3 is TGTGCCAGTAAGGACAGCGCTACCCGACTCTATGGCTACACCTTC. Encoded protein: CASKDSATRLYGYTF. The rearrangement uses TRBV19 and TRBJ1-2, with D possibly TRBD1 on 6 matching bases. V gave up 7 bases and J gave up 4 bases, with 19 bases separating them. This CDR3 is built from 15 residues. The germline V gene encodes CDR1 LNHDA and CDR2 SQIVND (reference sequence).